These 15 T cell receptor beta chains were sequenced from one sample in a study of T cell responses to AZD1222 COVID-19 vaccine. Here immunoSEQ multiplex PCR was the method, and the copy in TCRdb shows in-frame clones only, minus some. The sample holds about 110,000 clones; around nine tenths are singletons and the top ten take around 3%. The sequencing used peripheral blood, collected on day 0 of AZD1222 vaccination. The receptors come from an adult in good health.

The chain links TRBV4-2 to TRBJ1-2; 10 bases agree with TRBD1. V lost 0 bases and J lost 7; bases outside the gene matches: 2. CDR1 is LGHNA and CDR2 is YNFKEQ in the germline V gene. The CDR3 runs 14 residues. The CDR3 loop is CASSQERDRGGYTF. For the CDR3, the DNA is TGTGCCAGCAGCCAAGAAAGGGACAGGGGTGGCTACACCTTC.

The V and J genes are TRBV7-2 and TRBJ1-2; 7 bases are a match to TRBD1. CDR1 and CDR2 from the germline V gene are SGHTA and FQGNSA. CDR3 length: 16 amino acids. V trimming: 4 bases; J trimming: 3 bases; junction bases outside the gene matches: 11. Written as DNA, the CDR3 is TGTGCCAGCAGCTCCGTAGGGGGCGCGAGGGACTATGGCTACACCTTC. Translated, it gives CASSSVGGARDYGYTF.

The J gene is TRBJ2-1, the V gene TRBV24-1; 8 bases match TRBD2. There are 17 residues in the CDR3. Losses at the gene ends were 5 bases for V and 7 bases for J; bases not matched to a gene: 15. CDR1 is KGHDR and CDR2 is SFDVKD in the germline V gene. CDR3 residues: CATSVGGSGVQRNEQFF. The DNA for the CDR3 is TGTGCCACCAGTGTGGGGGGTAGCGGGGTTCAAAGAAATGAGCAGTTCTTC.

This sequence joins TRBV5-4 and TRBJ1-1; TRBD1 is a possible D gene (6 bases). The CDR3 covers 18 residues. Germline values: CDR1 SGHNT, CDR2 YYREEE (reference sequence). V gave up 3 bases and J gave up 1 base, with 22 bases separating them. This CDR3 reads CASSSAGRGQGGNTEAFF. DNA for the CDR3: TGTGCCAGCAGCTCCGCCGGGCGGGGGCAGGGCGGGAACACTGAAGCTTTCTTT.

The genes are TRBV13 and TRBJ2-5, with 11 bases aligning to TRBD2. There are 16 residues in the CDR3. From germline, CDR1 is PRHDT and CDR2 FYEKMQ (reference sequence). The trim removed 3 bases at V and 5 bases at J, leaving 8 bases unmatched. In DNA, the CDR3 is TGTGCCAGCAGCTTCCGTAGCGGGGGGGCATGGGAGACCCAGTACTTC. This codes for CASSFRSGGAWETQYF.

This clone was counted a single time. The chain couples TRBV25-1 to TRBJ2-1; D tentatively reads TRBD1 or TRBD2 (6 bases each). Germline assignment: CDR1 MGHDK and CDR2 SYGVNS. Trimming stripped 1 base from V and 6 bases from J, with 16 bases between. CDR3 length: 16 residues. CDR3: CASSEFGGAGINEQFF. CDR3 bases: TGTGCCAGCAGTGAATTCGGGGGCGCGGGTATCAATGAGCAGTTCTTC. Full variable domain (remainder filled in from reference TRBV25-1 and TRBJ2-1): EADIYQTPRYLVIGTGKKITLECSQTMGHDKMYWYQQDPGMELHLIHYSYGVNSTEKGDLSSESTVSRIRTEHFPLTLESARPSHTSQYLCASSEFGGAGINEQFFGPGTRLTVL.

This clone appeared a single time. The chain has TRBV29-1 and TRBJ2-7; 12 bases align to TRBD1. The CDR3 length is 14 residues. Losses at the gene ends were 4 bases for V and 4 bases for J; bases not matched to a gene: 5. Per the germline V gene, CDR1 is SQVTM and CDR2 is ANQGSEA. The CDR3 sequence: CSVVAGQGAYEQYF. Here the CDR3 DNA reads TGCAGCGTTGTGGCGGGACAGGGGGCTTACGAGCAGTACTTC.

The genes are TRBV7-9 and TRBJ2-3, with D unclear. Trimming removed 4 bases at V and 4 bases at J, with 9 bases between. The CDR3 loop spans 13 amino acids. The germline V gene encodes CDR1 SEHNR and CDR2 FQNEAQ (reference sequence). DNA of the CDR3: TGTGCCAGCAGCTGGATGAATGCAGATACGCAGTATTTT. Its protein product is CASSWMNADTQYF.

This chain joins TRBV28 and TRBJ1-1, with a weak D call TRBD1 (5 bases). Germline V gives CDR1 MDHEN, CDR2 SYDVKM. CDR3 length: 14 amino acids. V shed 6 bases and J shed 0 bases, with 11 bases lying between them. The CDR3 loop reads CASRRGNLNTEAFF. The CDR3 DNA follows: TGTGCCAGCAGGCGGGGCAATTTGAACACTGAAGCTTTCTTT.

The chain carries TRBV28 and TRBJ2-5, with D perhaps matching TRBD2 (6 bases). Trimming pared 2 bases from V and 5 bases from J, leaving 18 bases between. The CDR3 totals 16 residues. Germline CDR1 and CDR2: MDHEN and SYDVKM. The CDR3 coding sequence is TGTGCCAGCAGTTTACGACCCATTCGGGGACTGGAGACCCAGTACTTC. Translating it yields CASSLRPIRGLETQYF.

The chain joins TRBV5-6 to TRBJ2-7, with D perhaps TRBD1 (6 bases). The CDR3 length is 15 residues. Trimming cost V 4 bases and J 3 bases, with 17 bases left between them. CDR1 is SGHDT, CDR2 YYEEEE, per germline. The CDR3 region is CASSQTPRGLYEQYF. The CDR3 bases are TGTGCCAGCAGCCAGACACCCAGGGGCCTCTACGAGCAGTACTTC.

This clone was seen once. The rearrangement joins TRBV10-3 to TRBJ1-6, with D uncertain. Trimming pared 0 bases from V and 11 bases from J, leaving 8 bases between. This CDR3 is 13 amino acids long. CDR1 is ENHRY and CDR2 is SYGVKD in the germline V gene. The CDR3 is CAISESENTPLHF. CDR3 DNA sequence: TGTGCCATCAGTGAGTCAGAAAATACACCCCTCCACTTT.

V usage is TRBV5-1 and J usage is TRBJ2-4, with a tentative D call TRBD1 (6 bases). With 4 bases removed from V and 1 base from J, the gap between germline ends came to 12 bases. The CDR3 has 15 amino acids. Germline assignment: CDR1 SGHRS and CDR2 YFSETQ. The CDR3 nucleotides are TGCGCCAGCAGCCGGCTGAGGGGGGCCAAAAACATTCAGTACTTC. Translating gives CASSRLRGAKNIQYF.

This sequence joins TRBV10-3 and TRBJ1-2, with a possible D match to TRBD1 (6 bases). Germline V gene lookup returns CDR1 ENHRY and CDR2 SYGVKD. The CDR3 is made up of 18 amino acids. V lost 8 bases and J lost 1, with 26 bases in between. The CDR3 here is CAIHTVQGHKLGNYGYTF. CDR3 in DNA: TGTGCCATCCACACGGTACAGGGCCATAAGCTGGGTAACTATGGCTACACCTTC.

Concerning this clone itself: Other nucleotide sequences from this sample produce the same CDR3. The chain has TRBV5-1 and TRBJ2-2; D may be TRBD1 (6 bases). There are 15 residues in the CDR3. Trimming shortened V by 0 bases and J by 1 base, and 7 bases separated the two germline ends. Germline lookup yields CDR1 SGHRS and CDR2 YFSETQ. The CDR3, as DNA: TGCGCCAGCAGCTTGGGGACAGTGAACACCGGGGAGCTGTTTTTT. Amino acid sequence: CASSLGTVNTGELFF.